The 14 T cell receptor beta chains in this list originate from one sample, sequenced in a study of spatial heterogeneity in lung cancer. Noted time point: sample taken at primary tumor resection. General study points: The number of expanded tumor alpha and beta chains correlated with mutation number.

TCRdb re-called the 5' RACE reads with MiXCR, one entry per CDR3 protein. The sample lists 9,000 to 10,000 distinct CDR3 sequences, 2.9% occurring once. These receptors' targets are unknown. The specimen comprised lung tumor tissue, sampled at surgery. The receptor set was obtained from a male donor with early-stage non-small cell lung cancer.

This clonotype was found many times. This chain joins TRBV7-9 and TRBJ2-5; D is ambiguous. V lost 0 bases and J 9 bases, leaving 11 bases between the germline ends. Germline CDR1 is SEHNR and CDR2 is FQNEAQ (reference sequence). The CDR3 is made up of 13 amino acids. CDR3 in DNA: TGTGCCAGCAGCTTAGCAGGGCCCAGAGCCCAGTACTTC. This translates into CASSLAGPRAQYF. Combining the CDR3 with reference TRBV7-9 and TRBJ2-5 gives the whole variable domain DTGVSQNPRHKITKRGQNVTFRCDPISEHNRLYWYRQTLGQGPEFLTYFQNEAQLEKSRLLSDRFSAERPKGSFSTLEIQRTEQGDSAMYLCASSLAGPRAQYFGPGTRLLVL.

This clonotype was detected many times. V usage is TRBV28 and J usage is TRBJ2-3, with 14 bases that match TRBD2. Germline lookup yields CDR1 MDHEN and CDR2 SYDVKM. This CDR3 contains 17 residues. Losses at the gene ends were 5 bases for V and 6 bases for J; bases not matched to a gene: 10. The CDR3 bases are TGTGCCAGCAGTACCCGGACTAGCGGGGGGCCCTCGGATACGCAGTATTTT. It is translated as CASSTRTSGGPSDTQYF. Full variable domain (missing parts from reference TRBV28 and TRBJ2-3): DVKVTQSSRYLVKRTGEKVFLECVQDMDHENMFWYRQDPGLGLRLIYFSYDVKMKEKGDIPEGYSVSREKKERFSLILESASTNQTSMYLCASSTRTSGGPSDTQYFGPGTRLTVL.

This clonotype qualifies as medium-sized. The V gene is TRBV15, the J gene TRBJ2-1; 11 bases align to TRBD2. CDR1 is LNHNV, CDR2 YYDKDF, per germline (reference sequence). This CDR3 has 17 residues. Unmatched junction bases numbered 10, after V lost 5 bases and J lost 4 bases. The chain's CDR3 is CATSGSLLAGEYNEQFF. DNA of the CDR3: TGTGCCACCAGCGGGTCCTTACTAGCGGGGGAGTACAATGAGCAGTTCTTC.

This clonotype came up many times. This chain links TRBV15 with TRBJ1-2, with D hard to call. The germline V gene encodes CDR1 LNHNV and CDR2 YYDKDF (reference sequence). This CDR3 contains 13 residues. V lost 0 bases and J 2 bases, leaving 4 bases between the germline ends. The CDR3, as DNA: TGTGCCACCAGCAGAGAACGAAACTATGGCTACACCTTC. Translating it yields CATSRERNYGYTF.

This clonotype was counted ten times or more. This chain connects TRBV29-1 to TRBJ2-5, with TRBD1 matching over 8 bases. V dropped 4 bases and J dropped 4; count of bases not matched to a gene: 5. This CDR3 has 13 amino acids. From germline, CDR1 is SQVTM and CDR2 ANQGSEA. DNA of the CDR3: TGCAGCGTTGCCCGACAGGGGAGAGAGACCCAGTACTTC. Protein: CSVARQGRETQYF.

This clonotype showed up many times. This chain links TRBV6-5 with TRBJ2-7; D assignment may be TRBD1 or TRBD2 (5 bases each). The CDR3 spans 13 residues. CDR1 is MNHEY and CDR2 is SVGAGI in the germline V gene. V dropped 8 bases and J dropped 4 bases, with 15 bases sitting between them. CDR3 protein: CASRTGARYEQYF. The CDR3 nucleotides are TGTGCCAGCCGAACCGGGGCCCGGTACGAGCAGTACTTC.

This clonotype was seen many times. The chain links TRBV12-3 or TRBV12-4 to TRBJ1-4; maybe TRBD1 (5 bases). This CDR3 spans 16 amino acids. Trimming shortened V by 2 bases and J by 2 bases, and 12 bases separated the two germline ends. CDR3 loop: CASSLSGGITNEKLFF. DNA of the CDR3: TGTGCCAGCAGTTTAAGTGGGGGGATTACTAATGAAAAACTGTTTTTT.

A few counts support this clonotype. This chain joins TRBV5-2 and TRBJ1-5; no DNA check was done on the table's D call, TRBD1. TRBV5-2 is deemed a pseudogene. The CDR3 has 18 residues. CDR3 nucleotides: TGTGCCAGCAAAAAACCGCGGGCAGGGGGCAAGATTGTTCAGCCCCAGCATTTT. It encodes CASKKPRAGGKIVQPQHF.

Ten or more counts support this clonotype. The CDR3 nucleotides are TGTGCCAGCGCTCCGGGAGGCAGGGATGGAGAGCAGTACTTC. It specifies CASAPGGRDGEQYF. The V call is TRBV25-1, the J call TRBJ2-7, with TRBD2 matching 7 bases. CDR1 MGHDK and CDR2 SYGVNS come from the germline V gene. CDR3 length: 14 amino acids. V lost 8 bases to trimming and J lost 7 bases; unmatched junction nucleotides: 14.

In its sample, this clonotype is medium-sized. J is TRBJ1-2 and V is TRBV20-1; D remains ambiguous. The ends were cut back, 0 bases at V and 3 bases at J, with 20 bases in the middle. The CDR3 contains 17 residues. Germline V lookup: CDR1 DFQATT, CDR2 SNEGSKA (reference sequence). In nucleotides, the CDR3 is TGCAGTGCTAGAGATCAAGGGTCCACCACCAGCTACTATGGCTACACCTTC. It specifies CSARDQGSTTSYYGYTF.

The gene calls are TRBV20-1 and TRBJ1-1; D is unresolved. This CDR3 contains 15 residues. Germline values: CDR1 DFQATT, CDR2 SNEGSKA (reference sequence). The V end lost 6 bases, the J end lost 0 bases, and 17 bases lay between the germline ends. CDR3: CSAPRPGSMNTEAFF. The DNA of the CDR3 is TGCAGTGCCCCAAGACCGGGGAGTATGAACACTGAAGCTTTCTTT.

In this sample, this clonotype turned up many times. The chain uses TRBV28 and TRBJ1-4; TRBD1 matches 8 bases. This CDR3 is 15 amino acids long. V was pared by 3 bases and J by 8 bases, with 8 bases of the junction left unmatched. Germline-derived CDR1 and CDR2 are MDHEN and SYDVKM. This CDR3 reads CASSFGDRGREKLFF. In DNA, the CDR3 is TGTGCCAGCAGTTTCGGAGACAGGGGTCGGGAAAAACTGTTTTTT.

This clonotype came up many times. The chain employs TRBV7-9 and TRBJ2-5; D remains unclear. V lost 3 bases and J 5 bases, leaving 13 bases between the germline ends. CDR1 is SEHNR, CDR2 FQNEAQ, per germline (reference sequence). The CDR3 consists of 14 residues. The CDR3, as DNA: TGTGCCAGCAGCTTGGGCGGCCAGTCGGAGACCCAGTACTTC. Its protein product is CASSLGGQSETQYF.

This clonotype was counted only a few times. This chain uses TRBV10-2 with TRBJ2-3; D assignment may be TRBD1 or TRBD2 (7 bases each). CDR1 WSHSY and CDR2 SAAADI come from the germline V gene. CDR3 length: 17 amino acids. V was clipped by 8 bases and J by 2 bases, with 23 bases between them. DNA of the CDR3: TGCGCCAGCGCAGGGGGGACTGCGGGGGATACCACAGATACGCAGTATTTT. This sequence encodes CASAGGTAGDTTDTQYF.